This T cell receptor (beta chain) was recovered during a study of blood T cell repertoires in COVID-19. Study context: COVID-19 samples collected from the United States, Italy and Spain covered acute and convalescent phases.

TCRdb's copy holds only in-frame clones and misses some; the assay was immunoSEQ multiplex PCR. Seen here are 100,000 to 150,000 clones, 90% observed once, and the top ten hold 3.8%. CDR1 is ENHRY, CDR2 SYGVKD, per germline. This CDR3 has 12 residues. Trimming removed 3 bases from V and 4 bases from J, with 3 bases in between. The specimen sequenced was peripheral blood. The receptor was isolated from a woman aged 55-70 years with COVID-19, enrolled during active disease. The V gene is TRBV10-3, the J gene TRBJ1-4; no reliable D call. The CDR3 loop reads CAISEHNEKLFF. The CDR3 region has the DNA TGTGCCATCAGTGAACATAATGAAAAACTGTTTTTT.